The T cell receptor (beta chain) under discussion was sequenced for a study of T cells in Graves' hyperthyroidism and ophthalmopathy. CDR3 length: 16 residues. Germline assignment: CDR1 SGHKS and CDR2 YYEKEE (reference sequence). V lost 4 bases and J lost 5, with 20 bases in between. Amplification of TCR beta CDR3 regions used RNA as the template. In the first-round RT-PCR of the TCR CDR3, the HTBI primer set was used. Each CDR3 protein gets one entry after TCRdb re-called the multiplex PCR reads with MiXCR. The sample yields some 490,000 distinct CDR3 sequences, about 16% seen once. The clonotype was recovered from a woman aged 25 to 39 with Graves' ophthalmopathy. Sequencing used blood. V is TRBV5-5 and J is TRBJ2-3; possible D gene TRBD2, 5 bases. CDR3 in DNA: TGTGCCAGCAGCCCCAGAACGGGCTCCCGGGGAGATACGCAGTATTTT. It yields the protein CASSPRTGSRGDTQYF.